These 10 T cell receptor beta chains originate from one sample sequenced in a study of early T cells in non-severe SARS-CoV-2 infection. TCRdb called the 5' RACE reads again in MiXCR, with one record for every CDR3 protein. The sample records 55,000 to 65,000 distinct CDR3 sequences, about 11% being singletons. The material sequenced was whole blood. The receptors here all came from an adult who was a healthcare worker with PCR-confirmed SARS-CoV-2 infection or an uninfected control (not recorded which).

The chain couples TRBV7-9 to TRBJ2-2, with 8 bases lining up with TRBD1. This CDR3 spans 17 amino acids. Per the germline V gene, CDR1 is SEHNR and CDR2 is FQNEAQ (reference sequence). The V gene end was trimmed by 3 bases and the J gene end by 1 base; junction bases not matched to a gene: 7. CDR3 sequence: CASSFWQGAGNTGELFF. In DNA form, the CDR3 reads TGTGCCAGCAGCTTTTGGCAGGGGGCCGGGAACACCGGGGAGCTGTTTTTT.

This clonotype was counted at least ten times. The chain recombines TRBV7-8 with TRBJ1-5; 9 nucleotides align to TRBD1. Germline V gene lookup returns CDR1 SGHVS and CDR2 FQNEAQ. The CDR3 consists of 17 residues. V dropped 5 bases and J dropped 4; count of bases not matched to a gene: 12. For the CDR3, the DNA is TGTGCCAGCAGCCTTACTGGGACAGGGTCGGGTAATCAGCCCCAGCATTTT. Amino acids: CASSLTGTGSGNQPQHF. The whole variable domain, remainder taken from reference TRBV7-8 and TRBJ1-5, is GAGVSQSPRYKVAKRGQDVALRCDPISGHVSLFWYQQALGQGPEFLTYFQNEAQLDKSGLPSDRFFAERPEGSVSTLKIQRTQQEDSAVYLCASSLTGTGSGNQPQHFGDGTRLSIL.

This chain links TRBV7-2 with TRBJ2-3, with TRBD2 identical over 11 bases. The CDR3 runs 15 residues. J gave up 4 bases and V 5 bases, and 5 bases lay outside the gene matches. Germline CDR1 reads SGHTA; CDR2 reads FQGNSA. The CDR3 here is CASSTSGSISDTQYF. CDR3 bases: TGTGCCAGCAGCACTAGCGGGAGTATCTCAGATACGCAGTATTTT.

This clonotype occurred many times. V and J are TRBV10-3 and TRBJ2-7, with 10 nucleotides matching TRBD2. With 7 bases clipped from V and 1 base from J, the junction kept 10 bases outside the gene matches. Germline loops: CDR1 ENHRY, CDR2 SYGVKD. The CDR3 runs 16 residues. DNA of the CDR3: TGTGCCATCAAGGCAAGCGGGAGGGCCGGATCCTACGAGCAGTACTTC. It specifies CAIKASGRAGSYEQYF.

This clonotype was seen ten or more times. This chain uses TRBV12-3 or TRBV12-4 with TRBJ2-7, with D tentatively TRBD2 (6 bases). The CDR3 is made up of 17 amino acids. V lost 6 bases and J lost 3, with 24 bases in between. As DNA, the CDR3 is TGTGCCAGCAGCCAGAGGGCGGGGAGCGGAGTTAACTACGAGCAGTACTTC. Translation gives CASSQRAGSGVNYEQYF.

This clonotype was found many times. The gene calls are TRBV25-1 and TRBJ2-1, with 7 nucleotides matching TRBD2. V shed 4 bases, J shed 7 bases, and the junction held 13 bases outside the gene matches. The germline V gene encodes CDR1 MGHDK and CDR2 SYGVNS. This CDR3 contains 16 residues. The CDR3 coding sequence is TGTGCCAGCAGTGGAGCCGGGACTATCGGGTCGAATGAGCAGTTCTTC. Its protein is CASSGAGTIGSNEQFF. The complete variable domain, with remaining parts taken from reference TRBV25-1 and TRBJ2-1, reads EADIYQTPRYLVIGTGKKITLECSQTMGHDKMYWYQQDPGMELHLIHYSYGVNSTEKGDLSSESTVSRIRTEHFPLTLESARPSHTSQYLCASSGAGTIGSNEQFFGPGTRLTVL.

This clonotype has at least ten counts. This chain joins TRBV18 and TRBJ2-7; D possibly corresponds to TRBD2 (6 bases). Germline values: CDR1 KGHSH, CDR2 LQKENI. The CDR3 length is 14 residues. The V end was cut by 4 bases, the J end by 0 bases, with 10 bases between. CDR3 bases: TGTGCCAGCTCACAGGGACTTCTCTCCTACGAGCAGTACTTC. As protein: CASSQGLLSYEQYF.

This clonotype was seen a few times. The CDR3 coding sequence is TGTGCCAGCAGCCCGCGGGACAGGGTGGCCTACAATGAGCAGTTCTTC. It is translated as CASSPRDRVAYNEQFF. V and J are TRBV7-3 and TRBJ2-1, with 9 bases identical to TRBD1. V lost 5 bases to trimming and J lost 2 bases; unmatched junction nucleotides: 7. Looked up from germline, CDR1 is SGHTA and CDR2 is FQGTGA. The CDR3 is made up of 16 amino acids.

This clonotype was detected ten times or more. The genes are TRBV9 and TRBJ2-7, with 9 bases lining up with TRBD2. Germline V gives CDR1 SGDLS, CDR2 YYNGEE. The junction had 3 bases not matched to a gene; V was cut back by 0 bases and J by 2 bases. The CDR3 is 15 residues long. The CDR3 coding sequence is TGTGCCAGCAGCGTAGATAGCGGGAGTGCCTACGAGCAGTACTTC. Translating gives CASSVDSGSAYEQYF.

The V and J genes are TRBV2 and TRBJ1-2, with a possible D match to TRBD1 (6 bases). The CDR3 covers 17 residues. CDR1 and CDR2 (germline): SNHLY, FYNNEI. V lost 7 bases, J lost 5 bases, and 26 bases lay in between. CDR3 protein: CASTPWGGTTRGYGYTF. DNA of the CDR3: TGTGCCAGCACCCCCTGGGGGGGGACAACCCGGGGGTATGGCTACACCTTC.